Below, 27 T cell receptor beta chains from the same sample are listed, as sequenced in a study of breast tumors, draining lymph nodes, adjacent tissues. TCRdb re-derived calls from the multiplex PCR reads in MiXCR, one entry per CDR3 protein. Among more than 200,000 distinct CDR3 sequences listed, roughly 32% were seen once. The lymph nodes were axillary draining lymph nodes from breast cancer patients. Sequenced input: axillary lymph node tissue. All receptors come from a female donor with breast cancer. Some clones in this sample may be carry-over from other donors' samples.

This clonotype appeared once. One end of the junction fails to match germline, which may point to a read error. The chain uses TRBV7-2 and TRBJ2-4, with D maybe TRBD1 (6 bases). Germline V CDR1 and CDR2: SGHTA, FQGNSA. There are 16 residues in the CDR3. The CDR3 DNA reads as TGTGCCAGCAGCTTCTTTTCAGGGGCAGCCAAAAACGTTCAGTACTTC. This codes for CASSFFSGAAKNVQYF. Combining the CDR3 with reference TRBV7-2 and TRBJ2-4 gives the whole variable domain GAGVSQSPSNKVTEKGKDVELRCDPISGHTALYWYRQSLGQGLEFLIYFQGNSAPDKSGLPSDRFSAERTGGSVSTLTIQRTQQEDSAVYLCASSFFSGAAKNVQYFGAGTRLSVL.

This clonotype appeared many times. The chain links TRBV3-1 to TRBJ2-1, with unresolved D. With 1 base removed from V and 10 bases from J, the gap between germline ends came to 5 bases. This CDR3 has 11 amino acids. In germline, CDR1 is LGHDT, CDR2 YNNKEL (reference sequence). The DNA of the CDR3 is TGTGCCAGCAGCCAAGTAGGGGAGCAGTTCTTC. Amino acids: CASSQVGEQFF.

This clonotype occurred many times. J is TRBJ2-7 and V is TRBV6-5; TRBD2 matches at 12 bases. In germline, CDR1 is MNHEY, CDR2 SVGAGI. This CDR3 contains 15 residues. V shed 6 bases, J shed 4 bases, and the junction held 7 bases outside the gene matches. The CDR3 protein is CASSKLAGGRYEQYF. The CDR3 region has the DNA TGTGCCAGCAGCAAACTAGCGGGAGGCCGATACGAGCAGTACTTC.

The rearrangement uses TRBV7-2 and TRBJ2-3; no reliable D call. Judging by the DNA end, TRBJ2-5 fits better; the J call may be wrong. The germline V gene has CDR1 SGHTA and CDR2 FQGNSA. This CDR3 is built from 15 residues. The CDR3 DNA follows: TGTGCCAGCAGCCAAGATGTTGCAACTCCAGAGACCCAGTACTTC. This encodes CASSQDVATPETQYF.

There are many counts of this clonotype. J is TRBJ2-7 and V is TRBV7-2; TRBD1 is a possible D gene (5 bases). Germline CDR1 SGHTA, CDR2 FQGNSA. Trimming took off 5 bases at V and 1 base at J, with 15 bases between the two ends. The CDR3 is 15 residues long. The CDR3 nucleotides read TGTGCCAGCAGCCCAAGAGCAGGGAATTCCTACGAGCAGTACTTC. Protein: CASSPRAGNSYEQYF.

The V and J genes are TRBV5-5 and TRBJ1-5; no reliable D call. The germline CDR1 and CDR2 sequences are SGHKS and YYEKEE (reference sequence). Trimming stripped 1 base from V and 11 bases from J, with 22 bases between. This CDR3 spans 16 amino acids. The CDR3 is CASSLSTLVLQETQHF. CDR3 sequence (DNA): TGTGCCAGCAGCTTGAGCACCCTCGTCCTCCAAGAGACCCAGCATTTT.

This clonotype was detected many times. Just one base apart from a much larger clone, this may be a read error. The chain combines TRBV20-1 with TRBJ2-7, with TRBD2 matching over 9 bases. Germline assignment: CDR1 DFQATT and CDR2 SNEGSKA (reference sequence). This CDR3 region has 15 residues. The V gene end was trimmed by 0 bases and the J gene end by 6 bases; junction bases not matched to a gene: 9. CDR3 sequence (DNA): TGCAGTGCTAGAGATCTGATAGCGGGAGCAAGCGAGCAGTACTTC. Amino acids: CSARDLIAGASEQYF.

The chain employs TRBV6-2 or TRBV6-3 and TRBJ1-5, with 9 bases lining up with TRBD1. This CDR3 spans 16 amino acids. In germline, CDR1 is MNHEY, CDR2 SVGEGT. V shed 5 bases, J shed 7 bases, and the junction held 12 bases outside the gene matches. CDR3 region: CASSKPGTGRSQPQHF. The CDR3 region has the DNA TGTGCCAGCAGTAAACCCGGGACAGGGAGGAGCCAGCCCCAGCATTTT.

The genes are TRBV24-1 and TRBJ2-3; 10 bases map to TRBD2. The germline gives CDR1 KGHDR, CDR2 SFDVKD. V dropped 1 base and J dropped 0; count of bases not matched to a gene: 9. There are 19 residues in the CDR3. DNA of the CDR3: TGTGCCACCAGTGATTTTGCTAGCGGGGGCCTTACTAGCACAGATACGCAGTATTTT. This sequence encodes CATSDFASGGLTSTDTQYF.

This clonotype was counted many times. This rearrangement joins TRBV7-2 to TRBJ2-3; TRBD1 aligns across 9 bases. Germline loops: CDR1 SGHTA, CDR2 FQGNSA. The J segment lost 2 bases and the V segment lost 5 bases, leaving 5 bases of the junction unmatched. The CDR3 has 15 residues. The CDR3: CASSRQGVFTDTQYF. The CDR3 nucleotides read TGTGCCAGCAGCCGACAGGGGGTGTTCACAGATACGCAGTATTTT. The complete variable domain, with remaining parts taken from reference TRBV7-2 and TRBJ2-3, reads GAGVSQSPSNKVTEKGKDVELRCDPISGHTALYWYRQSLGQGLEFLIYFQGNSAPDKSGLPSDRFSAERTGGSVSTLTIQRTQQEDSAVYLCASSRQGVFTDTQYFGPGTRLTVL.

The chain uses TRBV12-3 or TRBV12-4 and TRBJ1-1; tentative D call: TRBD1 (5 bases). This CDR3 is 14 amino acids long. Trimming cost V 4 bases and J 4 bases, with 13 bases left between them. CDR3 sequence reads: CASSSGSGTTEAFF. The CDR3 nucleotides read TGTGCCAGCAGTTCCGGGTCAGGGACCACTGAAGCTTTCTTT.

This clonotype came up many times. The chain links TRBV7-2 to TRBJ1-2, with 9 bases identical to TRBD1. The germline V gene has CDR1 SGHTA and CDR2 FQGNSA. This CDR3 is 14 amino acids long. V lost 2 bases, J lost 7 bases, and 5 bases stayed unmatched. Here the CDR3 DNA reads TGTGCCAGCAGCTTAACGGGACAGGGTTCTGGCTACACCTTC. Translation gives CASSLTGQGSGYTF.

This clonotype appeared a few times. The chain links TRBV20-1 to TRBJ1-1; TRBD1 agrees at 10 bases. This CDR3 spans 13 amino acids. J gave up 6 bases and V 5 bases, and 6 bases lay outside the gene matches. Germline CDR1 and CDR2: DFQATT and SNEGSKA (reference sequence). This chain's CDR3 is CSAVGQGVSEAFF. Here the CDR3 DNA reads TGCAGTGCTGTTGGACAGGGGGTTTCTGAAGCTTTCTTT.

This chain's CDR3 is CSVESDEQFF. CDR3 bases: TGCAGCGTTGAATCCGATGAGCAGTTCTTC. This chain uses TRBV29-1 with TRBJ2-1; D unclear. The CDR3 is 10 amino acids. The germline gives CDR1 SQVTM, CDR2 ANQGSEA. Trimming cost V 2 bases and J 8 bases, with 4 bases left between them.

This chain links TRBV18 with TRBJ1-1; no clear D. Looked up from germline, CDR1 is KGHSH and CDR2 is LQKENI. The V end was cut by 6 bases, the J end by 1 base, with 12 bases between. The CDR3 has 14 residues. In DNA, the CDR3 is TGTGCCAGCTCCCCTTTACACCAGAACACTGAAGCTTTCTTT. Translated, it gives CASSPLHQNTEAFF.

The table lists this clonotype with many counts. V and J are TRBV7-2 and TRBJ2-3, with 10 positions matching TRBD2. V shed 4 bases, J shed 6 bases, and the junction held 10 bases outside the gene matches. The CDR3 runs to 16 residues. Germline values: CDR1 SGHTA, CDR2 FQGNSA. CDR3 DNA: TGTGCCAGCAGCTCTCTAGCGGGAGCACCCTCCGATACGCAGTATTTT. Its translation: CASSSLAGAPSDTQYF.

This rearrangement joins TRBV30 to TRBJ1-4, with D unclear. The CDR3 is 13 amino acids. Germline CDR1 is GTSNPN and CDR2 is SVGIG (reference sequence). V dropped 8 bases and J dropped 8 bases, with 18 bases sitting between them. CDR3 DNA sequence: TGTGCCGCGAGAGGGAACGGGAGGGAAAAACTGTTTTTT. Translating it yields CAARGNGREKLFF.

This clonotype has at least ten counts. CDR3 sequence reads: CATGVNGNEQFF. CDR3 sequence (DNA): TGTGCCACCGGGGTGAATGGCAATGAGCAGTTCTTC. The V and J genes are TRBV10-3 and TRBJ2-1; maybe TRBD2 (5 bases). V lost 10 bases and J lost 6, with 13 bases in between. This CDR3 spans 12 amino acids. Per the germline V gene, CDR1 is ENHRY and CDR2 is SYGVKD.

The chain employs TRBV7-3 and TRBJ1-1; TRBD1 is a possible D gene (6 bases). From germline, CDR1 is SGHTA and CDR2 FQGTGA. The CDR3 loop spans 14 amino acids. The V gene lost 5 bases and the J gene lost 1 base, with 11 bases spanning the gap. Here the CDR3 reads CASSAVRGNTEAFF. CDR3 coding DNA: TGTGCCAGCAGCGCCGTCAGGGGGAACACTGAAGCTTTCTTT.

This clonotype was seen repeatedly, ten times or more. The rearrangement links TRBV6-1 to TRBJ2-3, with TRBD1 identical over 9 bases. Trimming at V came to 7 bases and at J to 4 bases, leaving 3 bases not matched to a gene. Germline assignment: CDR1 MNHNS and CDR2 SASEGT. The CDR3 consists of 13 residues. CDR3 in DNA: TGTGCCAGCATGGGACAGGGCGCAGATACGCAGTATTTT. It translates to CASMGQGADTQYF.

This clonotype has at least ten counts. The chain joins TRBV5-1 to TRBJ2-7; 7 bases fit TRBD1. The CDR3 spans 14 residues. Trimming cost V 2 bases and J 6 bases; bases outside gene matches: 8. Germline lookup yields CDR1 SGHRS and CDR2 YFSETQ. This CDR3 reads CASSLLGGTSEQYF. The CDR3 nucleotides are TGCGCCAGCAGCTTATTAGGGGGCACGAGCGAGCAGTACTTC.

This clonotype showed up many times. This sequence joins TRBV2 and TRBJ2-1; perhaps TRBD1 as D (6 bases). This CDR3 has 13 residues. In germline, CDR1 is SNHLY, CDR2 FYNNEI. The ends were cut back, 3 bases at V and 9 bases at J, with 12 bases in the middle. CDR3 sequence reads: CASSDGLGGEQFF. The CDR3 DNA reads TGTGCCAGCAGTGATGGGCTAGGGGGTGAGCAGTTCTTC.

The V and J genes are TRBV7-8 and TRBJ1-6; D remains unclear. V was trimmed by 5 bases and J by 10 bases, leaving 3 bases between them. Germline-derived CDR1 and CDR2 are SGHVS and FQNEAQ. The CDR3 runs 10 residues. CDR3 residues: CASSLSPLHF. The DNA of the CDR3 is TGTGCCAGCAGCCTGTCACCCCTCCACTTT. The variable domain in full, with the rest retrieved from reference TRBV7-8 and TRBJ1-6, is GAGVSQSPRYKVAKRGQDVALRCDPISGHVSLFWYQQALGQGPEFLTYFQNEAQLDKSGLPSDRFFAERPEGSVSTLKIQRTQQEDSAVYLCASSLSPLHFGNGTRLTVT.

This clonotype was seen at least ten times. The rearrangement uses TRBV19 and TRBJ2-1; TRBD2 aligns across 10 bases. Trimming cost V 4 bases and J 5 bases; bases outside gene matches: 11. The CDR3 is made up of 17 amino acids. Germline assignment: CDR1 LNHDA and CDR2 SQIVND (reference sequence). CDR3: CASSRRTTGLADNEQFF. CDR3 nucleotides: TGTGCCAGTAGTAGGAGAACTACCGGACTAGCGGACAATGAGCAGTTCTTC.

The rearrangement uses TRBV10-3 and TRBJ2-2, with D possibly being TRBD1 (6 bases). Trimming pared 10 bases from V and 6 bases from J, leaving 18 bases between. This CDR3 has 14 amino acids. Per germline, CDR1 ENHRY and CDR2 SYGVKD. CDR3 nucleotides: TGTGCCAGACCCGGGACACTACGGCCCGGGGAGCTGTTTTTT. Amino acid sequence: CARPGTLRPGELFF.

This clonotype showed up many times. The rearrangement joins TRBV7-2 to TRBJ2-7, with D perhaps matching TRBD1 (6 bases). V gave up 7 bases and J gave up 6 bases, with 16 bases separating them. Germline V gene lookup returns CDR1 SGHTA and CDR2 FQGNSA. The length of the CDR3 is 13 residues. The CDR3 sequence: CASTTPGVREQYF. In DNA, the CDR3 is TGTGCCAGCACCACTCCAGGGGTCCGCGAGCAGTACTTC.

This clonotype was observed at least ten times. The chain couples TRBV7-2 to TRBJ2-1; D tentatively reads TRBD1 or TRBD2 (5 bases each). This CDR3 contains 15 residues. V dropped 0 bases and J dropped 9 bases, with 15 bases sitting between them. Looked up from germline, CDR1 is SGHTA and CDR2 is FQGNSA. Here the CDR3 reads CASSLAGTGNSEQFF. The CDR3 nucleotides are TGTGCCAGCAGCTTAGCGGGGACGGGTAATTCTGAGCAGTTCTTC.